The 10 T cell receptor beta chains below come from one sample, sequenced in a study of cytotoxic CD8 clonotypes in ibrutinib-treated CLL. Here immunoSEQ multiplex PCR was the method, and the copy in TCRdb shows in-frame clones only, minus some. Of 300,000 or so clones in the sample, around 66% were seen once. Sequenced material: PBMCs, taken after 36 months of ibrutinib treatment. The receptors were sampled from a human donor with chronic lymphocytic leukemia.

The CDR3 DNA reads as TGCAGCGTTGAAGGCCGAGCGGAGGGCTATGGCTACACCTTC. This encodes CSVEGRAEGYGYTF. The V gene is TRBV29-1, the J gene TRBJ1-2; D not certain. V was trimmed by 1 base and J by 4 bases, leaving 13 bases between them. Per germline, CDR1 SQVTM and CDR2 ANQGSEA. CDR3 length equals 14 residues.

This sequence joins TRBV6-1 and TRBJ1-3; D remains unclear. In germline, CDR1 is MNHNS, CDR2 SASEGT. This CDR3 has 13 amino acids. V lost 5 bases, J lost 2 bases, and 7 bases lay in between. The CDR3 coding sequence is TGTGCCAGCAGTCCAAGTGCTGGAAACACCATATATTTT. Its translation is CASSPSAGNTIYF.

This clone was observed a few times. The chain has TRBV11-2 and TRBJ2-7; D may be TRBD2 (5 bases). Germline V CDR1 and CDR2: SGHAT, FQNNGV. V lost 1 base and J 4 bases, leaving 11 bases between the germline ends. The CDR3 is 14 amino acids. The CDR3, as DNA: TGTGCCAGCAGCTTAGTGCGGACTCCATACGAGCAGTACTTC. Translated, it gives CASSLVRTPYEQYF.

CDR3 in DNA: TGTGCCAGAAACAACTCTGGAAACACCATATATTTT. The encoded protein is CARNNSGNTIYF. The J gene is TRBJ1-3, the V gene TRBV7-8, with no clear D. This CDR3 is 12 amino acids long. Germline V gene lookup returns CDR1 SGHVS and CDR2 FQNEAQ. V gave up 9 bases and J gave up 0 bases, with 6 bases separating them.

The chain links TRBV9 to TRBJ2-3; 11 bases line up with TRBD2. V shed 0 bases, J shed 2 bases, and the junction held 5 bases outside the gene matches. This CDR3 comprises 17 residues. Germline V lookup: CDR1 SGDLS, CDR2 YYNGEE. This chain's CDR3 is CASSVGISGGATDTQYF. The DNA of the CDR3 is TGTGCCAGCAGCGTAGGTATTAGCGGGGGGGCCACAGATACGCAGTATTTT.

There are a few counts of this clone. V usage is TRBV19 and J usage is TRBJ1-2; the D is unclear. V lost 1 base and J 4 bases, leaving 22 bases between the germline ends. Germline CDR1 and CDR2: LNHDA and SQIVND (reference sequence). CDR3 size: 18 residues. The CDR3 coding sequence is TGTGCCAGTAGTATAGGGCCGGGGATGCCGACTCTTGTCTATGGCTACACCTTC. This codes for CASSIGPGMPTLVYGYTF.

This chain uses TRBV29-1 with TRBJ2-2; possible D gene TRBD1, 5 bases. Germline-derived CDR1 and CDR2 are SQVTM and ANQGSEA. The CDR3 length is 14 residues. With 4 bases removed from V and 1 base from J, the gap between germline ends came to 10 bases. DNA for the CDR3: TGCAGCGTTGTAAGCCAGGGGAACACCGGGGAGCTGTTTTTT. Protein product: CSVVSQGNTGELFF.

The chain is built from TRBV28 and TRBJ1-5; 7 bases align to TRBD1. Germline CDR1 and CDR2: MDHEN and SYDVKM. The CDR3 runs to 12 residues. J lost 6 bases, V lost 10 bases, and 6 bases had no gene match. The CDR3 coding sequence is TGTGCCATCAGACAGGGCGGTCAGCCCCAGCATTTT. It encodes CAIRQGGQPQHF.

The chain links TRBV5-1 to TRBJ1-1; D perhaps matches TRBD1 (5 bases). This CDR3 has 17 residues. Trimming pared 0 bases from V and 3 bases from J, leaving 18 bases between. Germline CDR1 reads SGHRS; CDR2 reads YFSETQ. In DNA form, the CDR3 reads TGCGCCAGCAGCTTGGACGGGGCTGGCCTGGTGTACACTGAAGCTTTCTTT. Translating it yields CASSLDGAGLVYTEAFF.

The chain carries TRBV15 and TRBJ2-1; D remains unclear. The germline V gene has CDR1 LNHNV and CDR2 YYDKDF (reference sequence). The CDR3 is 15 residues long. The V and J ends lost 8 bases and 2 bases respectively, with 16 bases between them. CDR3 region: CATEDERRAYNEQFF. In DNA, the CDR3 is TGTGCCACCGAGGACGAACGGCGAGCCTACAATGAGCAGTTCTTC.